Only a few counts were recorded for the clone carrying this T cell receptor beta chain. TCR beta CDR3 sequences were amplified from RNA transcripts. A first-round RT-PCR of the TCR CDR3 used the HTBI primer set. TCRdb itself ran the multiplex PCR reads through MiXCR, one entry per CDR3 protein. The sample carries 300,000 to 450,000 distinct CDR3 sequences, approximately 15% recorded once. The definition of stable Graves' hyperthyroidism was no ophthalmopathy progression within 18 months. Hyperthyroidism was newly diagnosed in patients aged 18 to 65 (duration under 2 months). Those patients with uncontrolled infection, other autoimmune disease, pregnancy or lactation were excluded. The CDR3 spans 15 residues. Germline-derived CDR1 and CDR2 are SEHNR and FQNEAQ (reference sequence). V lost 4 bases to trimming and J lost 4 bases, with 17 bases between them. This specimen comes from a study of T cells in Graves' hyperthyroidism and ophthalmopathy.

The specimen sequenced was blood. The rearrangement joins TRBV7-9 to TRBJ2-7; possibly TRBD2 for D (5 bases). This TCR was recovered from a woman aged 55-69 years with Graves' hyperthyroidism. DNA of the CDR3: TGTGCCAGCAGCTCGGGAAGGGAAAGGAGTTACGAGCAGTACTTC. It is translated as CASSSGRERSYEQYF.